This T cell receptor (beta chain) was sequenced for a study of memory CD4+ T cells and cytomegalovirus serostatus. Overall study findings and caveats: Repertoires predicted CMV serostatus with median bootstrapped AUC of roughly 0.96.

The sort gate was single viable CD3+CD4+CD8-CD45RO+ cells for memory CD4+ T cells. The CDR3 is 12 amino acids. The germline CDR1 and CDR2 sequences are MGHRA and YSYEKL. Deletions cut 1 base from V and 5 bases from J, with 5 bases between. A note on this clone: Its specificity is unknown.

The method was immunoSEQ multiplex PCR; TCRdb's version includes in-frame clones alone and lacks a portion of them. The sample consists of about 58,000 clones, roughly 85% of them appearing once. The clonotype was recovered from an adult in good health and CMV-seronegative. Some clones in this sample may be carry-over from other donors' samples. The chain employs TRBV4-1 and TRBJ1-2, with D unresolved. Source material: memory CD4+ T cells from blood. The CDR3 DNA reads TGCGCCAGCAGCCAAGTGGGATATGGCTACACCTTC. The encoded protein is CASSQVGYGYTF.